This T cell receptor beta chain was retrieved from a study of blood T cell repertoires in COVID-19. The junction had 10 bases not matched to a gene; V was cut back by 1 base and J by 5 bases. The germline CDR1 and CDR2 sequences are MGHRA and YSYEKL. This CDR3 spans 17 amino acids. Repertoires were generated with immunoSEQ multiplex PCR, while TCRdb's copy carries only in-frame clones and drops some. Of some 240,000 clones listed, around nine tenths were seen once; the top ten hold over 3%. The sequence derives from a middle-aged woman who had been exposed to COVID-19. Material: PBMCs or T cells enriched from blood (not recorded which). The chain is built from TRBV4-1 and TRBJ2-3; 9 nucleotides line up with TRBD2. CDR3: CASSQASSGVSGDTQYF. The CDR3 nucleotides are TGCGCCAGCAGCCAAGCATCTAGCGGGGTTTCGGGAGATACGCAGTATTTT.